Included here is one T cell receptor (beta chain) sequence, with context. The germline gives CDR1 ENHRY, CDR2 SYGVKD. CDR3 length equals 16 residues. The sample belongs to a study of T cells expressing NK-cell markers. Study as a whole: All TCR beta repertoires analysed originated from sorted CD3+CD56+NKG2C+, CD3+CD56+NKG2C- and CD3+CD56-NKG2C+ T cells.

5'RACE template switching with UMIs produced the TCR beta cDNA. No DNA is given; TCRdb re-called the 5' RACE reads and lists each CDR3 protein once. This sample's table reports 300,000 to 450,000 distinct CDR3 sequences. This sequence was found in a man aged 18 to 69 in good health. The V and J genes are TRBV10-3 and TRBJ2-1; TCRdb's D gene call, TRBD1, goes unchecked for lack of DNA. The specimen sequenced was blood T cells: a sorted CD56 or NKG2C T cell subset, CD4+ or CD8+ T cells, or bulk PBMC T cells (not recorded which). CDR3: CAINRRQGSSYNEQFF.